The 4 T cell receptor beta chains in this list originate from one sample, sequenced in a study of blood T cell repertoires in COVID-19. The method was immunoSEQ multiplex PCR; TCRdb's version includes in-frame clones alone and lacks a portion of them. The sample shows 140,000 to 150,000 clones, roughly 78% of them seen only once. The specimen was PBMCs or T cells enriched from blood (not recorded which). These receptors were obtained from a woman in her fifties or sixties who had recovered from COVID-19.

CDR3 loop: CASSLAPGQGMHGYTF. Written as DNA, the CDR3 is TGTGCCAGCAGCTTAGCCCCGGGACAGGGCATGCATGGCTACACCTTC. The chain uses TRBV7-2 and TRBJ1-2; 9 nucleotides align to TRBD1. V shed 0 bases and J 6 bases; nucleotides not matched to a gene: 8. Per germline, CDR1 SGHTA and CDR2 FQGNSA. CDR3 length: 16 residues.

This chain joins TRBV6-5 and TRBJ2-2; D remains unclear. The CDR3 has 11 amino acids. Per germline, CDR1 MNHEY and CDR2 SVGAGI. Deletions cut 10 bases from V and 5 bases from J, with 8 bases between. The CDR3 sequence is CATQWTGELFF. CDR3 DNA: TGTGCCACCCAGTGGACCGGGGAGCTGTTTTTT.

Comments on this clone: The junction shows a germline mismatch at one end, possibly a read error. The CDR3 sequence is CASTSSAGTSSDEQYF. CDR3 nucleotide sequence: TGTGCCAGCACCTCATCGGCCGGGACTAGCTCCGACGAGCAGTACTTC. The chain combines TRBV6-6 with TRBJ2-7; TRBD2 agrees at 9 bases. Looked up from germline, CDR1 is MNHNY and CDR2 is SVGAGI (reference sequence). The CDR3 has 16 amino acids.

This clone is a singleton in its sample. CDR3 coding DNA: TGCGCCAGCAGCTTGCTAGGGAGGGAGGACACTGAAGCTTTCTTT. Translation: CASSLLGREDTEAFF. The rearrangement uses TRBV5-1 and TRBJ1-1; D is unclear. This CDR3 has 15 residues. The V end lost 1 base, the J end lost 3 bases, and 13 bases lay between the germline ends. CDR1 and CDR2 (germline): SGHRS, YFSETQ.